This TCR beta chain was profiled in a study of T cells in Graves' hyperthyroidism and ophthalmopathy. Lactation, pregnancy, other autoimmune disease or uncontrolled infection led to exclusion of patients. Regions amplified from RNA transcripts were the TCR beta CDR3 regions. The TCR CDR3 first-round RT-PCR relied on the HTBI primer set. TCRdb independently ran MiXCR on the multiplex PCR reads; one entry per CDR3 protein. Of roughly 180,000 distinct CDR3 sequences in the sample, over 15% were seen once. This clonotype was seen many times. Germline CDR1 SNHLY, CDR2 FYNNEI. V dropped 7 bases and J dropped 3 bases, with 9 bases sitting between them. The CDR3 consists of 12 residues.

Input material: blood. The chain combines TRBV2 with TRBJ1-1, with unresolved D. The source of this sequence is a woman aged 45-60 years with Graves' hyperthyroidism. The CDR3 DNA reads as TGTGCCAGCATGTCGAAAGACACTGAAGCTTTCTTT. Translation: CASMSKDTEAFF.